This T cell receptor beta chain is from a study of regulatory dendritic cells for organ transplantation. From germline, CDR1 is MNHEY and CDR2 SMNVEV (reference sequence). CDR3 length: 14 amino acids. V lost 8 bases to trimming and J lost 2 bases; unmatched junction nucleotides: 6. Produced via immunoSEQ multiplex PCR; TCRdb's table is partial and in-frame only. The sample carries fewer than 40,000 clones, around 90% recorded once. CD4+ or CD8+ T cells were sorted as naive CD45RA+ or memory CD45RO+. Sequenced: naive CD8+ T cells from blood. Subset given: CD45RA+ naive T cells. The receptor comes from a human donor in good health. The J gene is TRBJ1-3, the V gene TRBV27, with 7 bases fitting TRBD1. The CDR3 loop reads CASRDRPTGNTIYF. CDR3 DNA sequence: TGTGCCAGCCGGGACAGACCCACTGGAAACACCATATATTTT.